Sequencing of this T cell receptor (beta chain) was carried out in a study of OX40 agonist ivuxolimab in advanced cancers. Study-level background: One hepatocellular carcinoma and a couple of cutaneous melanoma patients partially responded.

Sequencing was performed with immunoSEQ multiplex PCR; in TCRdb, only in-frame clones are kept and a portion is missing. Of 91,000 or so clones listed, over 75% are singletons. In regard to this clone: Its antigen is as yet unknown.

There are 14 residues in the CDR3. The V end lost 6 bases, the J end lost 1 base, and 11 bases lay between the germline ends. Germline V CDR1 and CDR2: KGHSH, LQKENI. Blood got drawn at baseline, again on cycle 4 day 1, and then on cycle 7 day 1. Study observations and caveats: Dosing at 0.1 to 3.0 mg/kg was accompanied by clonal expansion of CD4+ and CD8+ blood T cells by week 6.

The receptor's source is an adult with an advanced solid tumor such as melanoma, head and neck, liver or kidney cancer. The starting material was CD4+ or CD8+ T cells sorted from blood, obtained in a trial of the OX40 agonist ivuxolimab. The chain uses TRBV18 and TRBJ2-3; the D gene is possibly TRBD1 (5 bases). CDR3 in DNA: TGTGCCAGCTCCCTTGGACAACGCACAGATACGCAGTATTTT. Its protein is CASSLGQRTDTQYF. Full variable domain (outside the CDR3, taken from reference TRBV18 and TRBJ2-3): NAGVMQNPRHLVRRRGQEARLRCSPMKGHSHVYWYRQLPEEGLKFMVYLQKENIIDESGMPKERFSAEFPKEGPSILRIQQVVRGDSAAYFCASSLGQRTDTQYFGPGTRLTVL.